This T cell receptor (beta chain) was observed in a study of CD4 T cells in relation to SARS-CoV-2 and coronaviruses. As for the study in general: Controls used an HIV-1 Nef peptide pool or no peptide.

The repertoire was sequenced with immunoSEQ multiplex PCR; TCRdb's copy has only in-frame clones and lacks some. This table holds roughly 26,000 clones, over 70% found once. Unmatched junction bases numbered 13, after V lost 7 bases and J lost 5 bases. The CDR3 totals 15 residues. Germline CDR1 reads MNHEY; CDR2 reads SVGAGI. Regarding this clone: Its antigen is still unknown.

The unexposed donors gave CD4+ T cells in about 2011-2018, prior to COVID-19. After about ten days of culture, CD4+ T cells were isolated. Cells permitting, SARS-CoV-2 S/N and four cold-coronavirus spikes were tested on unexposed-donor CD4+ T cells. Sequencing was performed on CD4+ T cells from PBMCs, cultured in vitro. V usage is TRBV6-5 and J usage is TRBJ1-2; 7 bases fit TRBD1. This receptor was identified in a human donor in good health. CDR3: CASTRGTLGIYGYTF. The CDR3 DNA reads as TGTGCCAGCACCAGGGGGACACTGGGCATTTATGGCTACACCTTC.